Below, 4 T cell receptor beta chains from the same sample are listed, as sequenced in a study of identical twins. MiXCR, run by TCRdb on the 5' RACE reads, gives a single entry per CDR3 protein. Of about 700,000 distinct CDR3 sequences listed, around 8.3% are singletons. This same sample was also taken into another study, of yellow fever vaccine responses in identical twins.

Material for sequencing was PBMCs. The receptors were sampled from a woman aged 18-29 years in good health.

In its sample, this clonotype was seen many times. In DNA form, the CDR3 reads TGTGCCAGCAGCTTAGGGGGGCAGCCCAATCAGCCCCAGCATTTT. Translation gives CASSLGGQPNQPQHF. The chain has TRBV7-2 and TRBJ1-5, with a tentative D call TRBD1 (6 bases). Germline CDR1 and CDR2: SGHTA and FQGNSA. Trimming left V 1 base short and J 3 bases short, with 10 bases between. This CDR3 is 15 amino acids long.

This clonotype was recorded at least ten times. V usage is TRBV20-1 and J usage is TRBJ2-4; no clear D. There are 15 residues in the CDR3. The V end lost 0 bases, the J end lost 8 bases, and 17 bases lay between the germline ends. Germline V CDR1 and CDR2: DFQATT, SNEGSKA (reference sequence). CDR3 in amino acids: CSARDLTTAVDIQYF. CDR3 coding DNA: TGCAGTGCTAGAGATCTGACAACCGCGGTTGACATTCAGTACTTC.

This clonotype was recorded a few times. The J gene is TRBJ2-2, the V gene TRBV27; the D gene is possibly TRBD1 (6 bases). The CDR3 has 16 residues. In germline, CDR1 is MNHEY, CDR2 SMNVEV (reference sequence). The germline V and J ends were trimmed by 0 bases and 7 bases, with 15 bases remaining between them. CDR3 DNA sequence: TGTGCCAGCAGTTTATCGAATTATGGGGGCCTCGGGGAGCTGTTTTTT. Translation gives CASSLSNYGGLGELFF.

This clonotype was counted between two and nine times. The CDR3 DNA is TGCAGTGCTACCGCAGCAGAGCAGTACTTC. This sequence encodes CSATAAEQYF. The rearrangement uses TRBV20-1 and TRBJ2-7; D unresolved. The V gene's germline CDR1 is DFQATT and CDR2 SNEGSKA (reference sequence). The length of the CDR3 is 10 residues. V shed 4 bases and J shed 7 bases, with 8 bases lying between them.